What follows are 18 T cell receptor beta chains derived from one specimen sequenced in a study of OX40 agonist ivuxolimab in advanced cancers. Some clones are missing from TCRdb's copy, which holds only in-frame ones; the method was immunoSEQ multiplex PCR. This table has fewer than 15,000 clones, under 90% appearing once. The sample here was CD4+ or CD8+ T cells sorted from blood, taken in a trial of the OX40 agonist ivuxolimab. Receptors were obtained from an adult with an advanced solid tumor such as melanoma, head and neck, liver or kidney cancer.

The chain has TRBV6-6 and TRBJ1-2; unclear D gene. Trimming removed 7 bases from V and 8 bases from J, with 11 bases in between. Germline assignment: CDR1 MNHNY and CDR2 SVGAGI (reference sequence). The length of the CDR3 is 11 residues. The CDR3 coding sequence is TGTGCCAGCACCGAGGTGGGGGGCTACACCTTC. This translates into CASTEVGGYTF.

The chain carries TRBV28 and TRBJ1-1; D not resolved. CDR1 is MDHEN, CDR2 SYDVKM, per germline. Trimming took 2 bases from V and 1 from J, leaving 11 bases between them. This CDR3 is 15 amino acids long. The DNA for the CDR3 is TGTGCCAGCAGTTTAACGCTTCGGGGGAACACTGAAGCTTTCTTT. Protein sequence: CASSLTLRGNTEAFF.

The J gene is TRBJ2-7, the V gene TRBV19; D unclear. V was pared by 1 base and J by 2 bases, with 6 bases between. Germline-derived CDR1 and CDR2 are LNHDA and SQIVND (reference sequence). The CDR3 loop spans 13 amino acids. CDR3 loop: CASSIVGTYEQYF. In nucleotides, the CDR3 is TGTGCCAGTAGTATAGTAGGGACCTACGAGCAGTACTTC.

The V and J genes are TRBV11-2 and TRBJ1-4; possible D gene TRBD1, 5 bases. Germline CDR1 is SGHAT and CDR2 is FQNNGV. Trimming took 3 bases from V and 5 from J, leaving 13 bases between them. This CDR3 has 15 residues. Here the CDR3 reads CASSFQDRPNEKLFF. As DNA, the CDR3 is TGTGCCAGCAGCTTTCAAGACAGACCCAATGAAAAACTGTTTTTT.

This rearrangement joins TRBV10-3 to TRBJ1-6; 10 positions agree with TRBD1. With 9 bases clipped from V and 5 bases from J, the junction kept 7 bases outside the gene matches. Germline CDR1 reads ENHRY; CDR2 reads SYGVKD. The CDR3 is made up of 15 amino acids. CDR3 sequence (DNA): TGTGCCATAAAACGGGACAGGGGAGATAATTCACCCCTCCACTTT. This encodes CAIKRDRGDNSPLHF.

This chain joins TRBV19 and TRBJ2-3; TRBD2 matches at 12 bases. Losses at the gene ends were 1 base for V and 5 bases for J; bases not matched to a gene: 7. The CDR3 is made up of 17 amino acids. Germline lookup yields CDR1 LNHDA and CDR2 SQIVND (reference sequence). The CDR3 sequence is CASSIVWTSGTEDTQYF. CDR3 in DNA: TGTGCCAGTAGTATAGTGTGGACTAGCGGGACCGAAGATACGCAGTATTTT.

DNA of the CDR3: TGTGCCACCAGCAGACCTCCGGGACAGGGCTTCCACGAGCAGTACTTC. It translates to CATSRPPGQGFHEQYF. The chain links TRBV15 to TRBJ2-7; 9 bases fit TRBD1. In germline, CDR1 is LNHNV, CDR2 YYDKDF (reference sequence). This CDR3 comprises 16 residues. V was pared by 2 bases and J by 5 bases, with 10 bases of the junction left unmatched.

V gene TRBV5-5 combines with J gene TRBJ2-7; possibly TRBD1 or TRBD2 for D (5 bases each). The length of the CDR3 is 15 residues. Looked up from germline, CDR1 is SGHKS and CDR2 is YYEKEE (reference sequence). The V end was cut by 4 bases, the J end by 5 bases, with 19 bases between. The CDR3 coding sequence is TGTGCCAGCAGCCCGGCTGGGGGATTGTCTGACGAGCAGTACTTC. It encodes CASSPAGGLSDEQYF.

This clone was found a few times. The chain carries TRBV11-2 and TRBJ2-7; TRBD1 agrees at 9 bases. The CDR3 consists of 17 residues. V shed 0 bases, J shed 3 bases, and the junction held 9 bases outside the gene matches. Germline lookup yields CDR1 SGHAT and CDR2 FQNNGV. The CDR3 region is CASSLDYPRTGVYEQYF. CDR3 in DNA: TGTGCCAGCAGCTTAGATTATCCCCGGACAGGGGTCTACGAGCAGTACTTC.

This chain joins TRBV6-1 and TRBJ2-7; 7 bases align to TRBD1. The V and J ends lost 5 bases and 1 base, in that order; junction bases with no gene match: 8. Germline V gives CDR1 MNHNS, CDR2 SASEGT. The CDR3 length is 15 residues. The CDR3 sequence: CASSFGTEVSYEQYF. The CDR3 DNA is TGTGCCAGCAGTTTCGGGACAGAAGTATCCTACGAGCAGTACTTC.

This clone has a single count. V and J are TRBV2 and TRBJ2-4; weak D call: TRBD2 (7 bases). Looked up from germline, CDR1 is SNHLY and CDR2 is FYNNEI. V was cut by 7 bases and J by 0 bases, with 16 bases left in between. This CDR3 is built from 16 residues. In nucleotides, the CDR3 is TGTGCCAGCATCAAAGAGGGGGGGCTAGCCAAAAACATTCAGTACTTC. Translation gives CASIKEGGLAKNIQYF. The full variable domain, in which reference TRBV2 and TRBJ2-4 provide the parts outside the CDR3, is EPEVTQTPSHQVTQMGQEVILRCVPISNHLYFYWYRQILGQKVEFLVSFYNNEISEKSEIFDDQFSVERPDGSNFTLKIRSTKLEDSAMYFCASIKEGGLAKNIQYFGAGTRLSVL.

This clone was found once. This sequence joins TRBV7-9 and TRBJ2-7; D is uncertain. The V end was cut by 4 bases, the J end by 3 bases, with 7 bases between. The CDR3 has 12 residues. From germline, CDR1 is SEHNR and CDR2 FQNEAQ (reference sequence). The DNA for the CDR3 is TGTGCCAGCAGCTATCAGAGCTACGAGCAGTACTTC. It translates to CASSYQSYEQYF.

The CDR3 loop is CASSSPGQGSKNIQYF. CDR3 coding DNA: TGTGCCAGCAGCTCCCCGGGACAAGGTTCCAAAAACATTCAGTACTTC. The genes are TRBV11-1 and TRBJ2-4, with a weak D call TRBD1 (6 bases). Germline assignment: CDR1 SGHAT and CDR2 FQDESV (reference sequence). Trimming cost V 4 bases and J 2 bases, with 15 bases left between them. The CDR3 consists of 16 residues.

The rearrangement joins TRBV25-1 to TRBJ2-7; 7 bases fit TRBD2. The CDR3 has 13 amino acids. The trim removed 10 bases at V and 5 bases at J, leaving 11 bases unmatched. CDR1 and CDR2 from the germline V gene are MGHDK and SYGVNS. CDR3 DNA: TGTGCCACCCCCCCGGGGAGGGTCCACGAGCAGTACTTC. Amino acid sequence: CATPPGRVHEQYF.

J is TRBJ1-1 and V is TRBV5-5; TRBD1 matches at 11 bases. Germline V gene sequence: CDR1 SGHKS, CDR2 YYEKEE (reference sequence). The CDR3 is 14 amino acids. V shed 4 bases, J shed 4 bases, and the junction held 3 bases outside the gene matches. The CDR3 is CASSADRGLTEAFF. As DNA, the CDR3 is TGTGCCAGCAGCGCGGACAGGGGGCTCACTGAAGCTTTCTTT.

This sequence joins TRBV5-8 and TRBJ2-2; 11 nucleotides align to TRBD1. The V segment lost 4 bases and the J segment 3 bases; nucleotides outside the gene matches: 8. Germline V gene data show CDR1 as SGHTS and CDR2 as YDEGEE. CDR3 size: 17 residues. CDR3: CASSPLGTGGDTGELFF. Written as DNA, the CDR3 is TGTGCCAGCAGCCCCCTCGGGACAGGGGGGGACACCGGGGAGCTGTTTTTT.

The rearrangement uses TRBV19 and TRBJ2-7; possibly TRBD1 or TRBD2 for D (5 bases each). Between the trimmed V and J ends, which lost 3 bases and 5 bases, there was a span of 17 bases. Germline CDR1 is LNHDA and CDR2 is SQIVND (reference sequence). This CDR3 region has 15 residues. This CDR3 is CASSIQGESFNEQYF. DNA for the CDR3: TGTGCCAGTAGTATCCAGGGAGAATCGTTTAACGAGCAGTACTTC.

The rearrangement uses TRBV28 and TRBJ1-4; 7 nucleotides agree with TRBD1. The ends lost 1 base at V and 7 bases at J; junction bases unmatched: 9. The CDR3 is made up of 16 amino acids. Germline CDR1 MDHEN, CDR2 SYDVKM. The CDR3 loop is CASSLLGEGATEKLFF. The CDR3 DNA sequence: TGTGCCAGCAGTTTATTGGGGGAGGGGGCCACTGAAAAACTGTTTTTT.